The 21 T cell receptor beta chains given below trace back to one sample, sequenced in a study of blood T cells in healthy people across ages. The use of a sample-barcoded 5' primer and a J-beta primer mix characterized a second PCR of roughly 6 to 11 cycles. One entry per CDR3 protein results from TCRdb running MiXCR on the 5' RACE reads. This sample has 600,000 to 1,000,000 distinct CDR3 sequences, with 58% found just once. Sequencing used blood. The receptors derive from a man aged 25 to 45 in good health.

This chain links TRBV20-1 with TRBJ1-4; 8 nucleotides match TRBD1. J was trimmed by 5 bases and V by 5 bases; bases with no gene match: 10. CDR1 is DFQATT and CDR2 is SNEGSKA in the germline V gene (reference sequence). This CDR3 region has 15 residues. The CDR3 DNA follows: TGCAGTGCTCCCAACCCCCGGGACAGGAATGAAAAACTGTTTTTT. As protein: CSAPNPRDRNEKLFF.

This chain uses TRBV6-4 with TRBJ1-1; D perhaps matches TRBD1 (6 bases). CDR1 MRHNA and CDR2 SNTAGT come from the germline V gene. The CDR3 is 15 residues long. V lost 3 bases and J lost 2, with 13 bases in between. In DNA, the CDR3 is TGTGCCAGCAGTGAAATCGCAGGGGATAACACTGAAGCTTTCTTT. This encodes CASSEIAGDNTEAFF.

This sequence joins TRBV7-2 and TRBJ2-7; no firm D call. The CDR3 covers 12 residues. The V end lost 3 bases, the J end lost 7 bases, and 10 bases lay between the germline ends. Germline V lookup: CDR1 SGHTA, CDR2 FQGNSA. The CDR3 is CASSFLSREQYF. CDR3 coding DNA: TGTGCCAGCAGCTTTTTGTCGCGGGAGCAGTACTTC.

This clonotype was picked up a small number of times. The chain has TRBV5-5 and TRBJ2-1, with D hard to call. Germline CDR1 reads SGHKS; CDR2 reads YYEKEE (reference sequence). The CDR3 spans 15 residues. Trimming took off 1 base at V and 2 bases at J, with 10 bases between the two ends. The CDR3 spells CASSLQSQTYNEQFF. The CDR3 DNA sequence: TGTGCCAGCAGCTTGCAGTCCCAGACCTACAATGAGCAGTTCTTC.

The chain employs TRBV3-1 and TRBJ2-5; TRBD2 might be the D (7 bases). The last part of the DNA fits TRBJ2-7 better; the J call may be wrong. The CDR3 is 14 amino acids. From germline, CDR1 is LGHDT and CDR2 YNNKEL (reference sequence). This chain's CDR3 is CASSQDRGATEQYF. CDR3 bases: TGTGCCAGCAGCCAAGATCGGGGGGCTACCGAGCAGTACTTC.

The genes are TRBV2 and TRBJ1-2; 7 bases are a match to TRBD1. The germline CDR1 and CDR2 sequences are SNHLY and FYNNEI. CDR3 size: 14 residues. The J segment lost 4 bases and the V segment lost 7 bases, leaving 9 bases of the junction unmatched. The CDR3 sequence is CASKQGQTSYGYTF. The CDR3 nucleotides are TGTGCCAGCAAGCAGGGACAGACCTCCTATGGCTACACCTTC.

This clonotype has more than one count but fewer than ten. The chain carries TRBV5-1 and TRBJ2-3, with 11 bases identical to TRBD1. Germline V CDR1 and CDR2: SGHRS, YFSETQ. The V and J ends lost 2 bases and 2 bases, in that order; junction bases with no gene match: 7. There are 17 residues in the CDR3. The CDR3 DNA follows: TGCGCCAGCAGCTTCTCCGGGACAGGGGGGTTCACAGATACGCAGTATTTT. This sequence encodes CASSFSGTGGFTDTQYF.

A note on this clonotype: A read error may explain this, as a much larger clone is one base away. The rearrangement links TRBV14 to TRBJ2-7; no clear D gene. Germline-derived CDR1 and CDR2 are SGHDN and FVKESK. The length of the CDR3 is 13 residues. The V and J ends lost 2 bases and 1 base respectively, with 6 bases between them. CDR3 bases: TGTGCCAGCAGCCAATTTACGTCCTACGAGCAGTACTTC. It yields the protein CASSQFTSYEQYF.

V is TRBV11-3 and J is TRBJ2-3; a weak D match, TRBD1 (5 bases). Trimming took 5 bases from V and 4 from J, leaving 10 bases between them. Per the germline V gene, CDR1 is SGHNT and CDR2 is YENEEA. This CDR3 region has 13 residues. The DNA of the CDR3 is TGTGCCAGCAGCCCAGGGTTCCCAGATACGCAGTATTTT. Translating it yields CASSPGFPDTQYF. The complete variable domain, with remaining parts taken from reference TRBV11-3 and TRBJ2-3, reads EAGVVQSPRYKIIEKKQPVAFWCNPISGHNTLYWYLQNLGQGPELLIRYENEEAVDDSQLPKDRFSAERLKGVDSTLKIQPAELGDSAVYLCASSPGFPDTQYFGPGTRLTVL.

The genes are TRBV18 and TRBJ1-2, with D perhaps TRBD1 (5 bases). The germline CDR1 and CDR2 sequences are KGHSH and LQKENI. CDR3 length: 13 amino acids. Between the trimmed V and J ends, which lost 3 bases and 8 bases, there was a span of 13 bases. Here the CDR3 DNA reads TGTGCCAGCTCACCGCGGGACTCCGAAGGCTACACCTTC. Translation gives CASSPRDSEGYTF.

The chain has TRBV27 and TRBJ2-6; D uncertain. Per the germline V gene, CDR1 is MNHEY and CDR2 is SMNVEV (reference sequence). The ends were cut back, 3 bases at V and 0 bases at J, with 12 bases in the middle. The CDR3 sequence is 17 residues long. The CDR3 coding sequence is TGTGCCAGCAGTTTCGCGGACGCATACTCTGGGGCCAACGTCCTGACTTTC. Its translation: CASSFADAYSGANVLTF.

The chain couples TRBV7-2 to TRBJ2-3; weak D call: TRBD2 (5 bases). Germline-derived CDR1 and CDR2 are SGHTA and FQGNSA. V was cut by 1 base and J by 2 bases, with 7 bases left in between. This CDR3 region has 14 residues. CDR3 in DNA: TGTGCCAGCAGCTTAGAGAGGGACACAGATACGCAGTATTTT. Amino acid sequence: CASSLERDTDTQYF.

This clonotype has a handful of counts. V usage is TRBV7-2 and J usage is TRBJ2-7; 8 nucleotides match TRBD2. The J segment lost 2 bases and the V segment lost 7 bases, leaving 4 bases of the junction unmatched. Germline-derived CDR1 and CDR2 are SGHTA and FQGNSA. This CDR3 contains 13 residues. Here the CDR3 reads CASNSGGAYEQYF. For the CDR3, the DNA is TGTGCCAGCAACTCGGGGGGGGCCTACGAGCAGTACTTC.

This clonotype has just a few counts. This chain's CDR3 is CASSFASASGANVLTF. In nucleotides, the CDR3 is TGTGCCAGCAGTTTTGCGTCCGCATCTGGGGCCAACGTCCTGACTTTC. The chain recombines TRBV27 with TRBJ2-6; D call uncertain. Between the trimmed V and J ends, which lost 3 bases and 1 base, there was a span of 10 bases. The CDR3 is made up of 16 amino acids. Per germline, CDR1 MNHEY and CDR2 SMNVEV (reference sequence).

This chain uses TRBV5-1 with TRBJ2-3; 9 positions match TRBD2. V lost 6 bases and J lost 0; bases outside the gene matches: 5. There are 15 residues in the CDR3. Germline CDR1 is SGHRS and CDR2 is YFSETQ. The CDR3 protein is CASKASGASTDTQYF. Here the CDR3 DNA reads TGCGCCAGCAAGGCTAGCGGGGCTAGCACAGATACGCAGTATTTT.

The genes are TRBV6-6 and TRBJ2-1, with D unresolved. The CDR3 spans 12 residues. Per the germline V gene, CDR1 is MNHNY and CDR2 is SVGAGI (reference sequence). The ends were cut back, 7 bases at V and 5 bases at J, with 9 bases in the middle. The CDR3 region is CASMPENNEQFF. In DNA form, the CDR3 reads TGTGCCAGCATGCCAGAGAACAATGAGCAGTTCTTC.

A few counts support this clonotype. This rearrangement joins TRBV28 to TRBJ2-7, with D perhaps matching TRBD1 (6 bases). This CDR3 has 14 residues. Germline values: CDR1 MDHEN, CDR2 SYDVKM. Trimming pared 4 bases from V and 2 bases from J, leaving 12 bases between. CDR3 nucleotide sequence: TGTGCCAGCAGTTCCGCCCCAGGGGCCTACGAGCAGTACTTC. Encoded protein: CASSSAPGAYEQYF. Filled out from reference TRBV28 and TRBJ2-7, the complete variable domain reads DVKVTQSSRYLVKRTGEKVFLECVQDMDHENMFWYRQDPGLGLRLIYFSYDVKMKEKGDIPEGYSVSREKKERFSLILESASTNQTSMYLCASSSAPGAYEQYFGPGTRLTVT.

This clonotype was recorded once. The J gene is TRBJ2-2, the V gene TRBV12-3 or TRBV12-4, with TRBD2 matching 7 bases. J gave up 1 base and V 3 bases, and 8 bases lay outside the gene matches. The CDR3 length is 17 residues. Here the CDR3 DNA reads TGTGCCAGCAGTTTCTGGAGTCCTAGCGGGAACACCGGGGAGCTGTTTTTT. Encoded protein: CASSFWSPSGNTGELFF.

The rearrangement links TRBV11-1 to TRBJ2-1; 8 nucleotides match TRBD1. Per the germline V gene, CDR1 is SGHAT and CDR2 is FQDESV (reference sequence). V dropped 6 bases and J dropped 3; count of bases not matched to a gene: 10. This CDR3 region has 16 residues. CDR3 bases: TGTGCCAGCAGTTTCTCGGTGACAGGGGACTACAATGAGCAGTTCTTC. It yields the protein CASSFSVTGDYNEQFF.

The chain has TRBV7-2 and TRBJ2-2; no reliable D call. Trimming removed 3 bases at V and 4 bases at J, with 9 bases between. Looked up from germline, CDR1 is SGHTA and CDR2 is FQGNSA. There are 14 residues in the CDR3. For the CDR3, the DNA is TGTGCCAGCAGCTTGCAGACTGGCACCGGGGAGCTGTTTTTT. Its translation is CASSLQTGTGELFF.

The chain carries TRBV20-1 and TRBJ2-5; D remains ambiguous. V was trimmed by 6 bases and J by 1 base, leaving 15 bases between them. Germline-derived CDR1 and CDR2 are DFQATT and SNEGSKA (reference sequence). CDR3 length equals 14 residues. The CDR3 spells CSANSLQVQETQYF. Written as DNA, the CDR3 is TGCAGTGCAAACTCCCTTCAGGTCCAAGAGACCCAGTACTTC.